Listed here are 20 T cell receptor beta chains from one sample, sequenced in a study of OX40 agonist ivuxolimab in advanced cancers. TCRdb keeps only in-frame clones here, not all; method: immunoSEQ multiplex PCR. The sample contains over 65,000 clones, approximately 86% of which appear only once. The sequencing used CD4+ or CD8+ T cells sorted from blood, collected in a trial of the OX40 agonist ivuxolimab. The receptors here all came from an adult with an advanced solid tumor such as melanoma, head and neck, liver or kidney cancer.

CDR3 protein: CASSTLAGGLMFGEQFF. The CDR3 nucleotides are TGTGCCAGCTCAACACTAGCGGGGGGTCTGATGTTTGGTGAGCAGTTCTTC. V is TRBV18 and J is TRBJ2-1; 12 positions match TRBD2. CDR3 length: 17 residues. V was clipped by 5 bases and J by 9 bases; unmatched bases: 14. Germline-derived CDR1 and CDR2 are KGHSH and LQKENI.

This clone occurred once. The rearrangement uses TRBV5-5 and TRBJ2-1, with 10 positions matching TRBD2. Germline CDR1 SGHKS, CDR2 YYEKEE (reference sequence). The V gene end was trimmed by 4 bases and the J gene end by 4 bases; junction bases not matched to a gene: 8. CDR3 length equals 16 residues. The CDR3 bases are TGTGCCAGCAGCACTAGCCTAGCGGGGGAGTACAATGAGCAGTTCTTC. Translated: CASSTSLAGEYNEQFF. The entire variable domain, with the rest obtained from reference TRBV5-5 and TRBJ2-1, is as follows: DAGVTQSPTHLIKTRGQQVTLRCSPISGHKSVSWYQQVLGQGPQFIFQYYEKEERGRGNFPDRFSARQFPNYSSELNVNALLLGDSALYLCASSTSLAGEYNEQFFGPGTRLTVL.

The genes are TRBV10-3 and TRBJ2-2; D remains unclear. The CDR3 has 14 residues. Between the trimmed V and J ends, which lost 0 bases and 3 bases, there was a span of 5 bases. Germline V lookup: CDR1 ENHRY, CDR2 SYGVKD. DNA of the CDR3: TGTGCCATCAGTGAGTCGGTGGACACCGGGGAGCTGTTTTTT. Encoded protein: CAISESVDTGELFF.

V is TRBV7-9 and J is TRBJ1-4; perhaps TRBD1 as D (5 bases). Germline lookup yields CDR1 SEHNR and CDR2 FQNEAQ (reference sequence). CDR3 length: 16 amino acids. Trimming took off 6 bases at V and 5 bases at J, with 19 bases between the two ends. CDR3 coding DNA: TGTGCCAGCAGGCCCGATTCCGGGACGGGGAATGAAAAACTGTTTTTT. Amino acid sequence: CASRPDSGTGNEKLFF.

CDR3 protein: CATSRDKELAETYEQYF. The CDR3 nucleotides are TGTGCCACCAGCAGAGATAAGGAACTAGCGGAAACTTACGAGCAGTACTTC. V and J are TRBV15 and TRBJ2-5; 8 bases map to TRBD2. The better agreement between TRBJ2-7 and the DNA end casts doubt on the J call. Germline-derived CDR1 and CDR2 are LNHNV and YYDKDF (reference sequence). CDR3 size: 17 residues.

This chain links TRBV2 with TRBJ2-7, with TRBD1 matching 8 bases. Germline V gives CDR1 SNHLY, CDR2 FYNNEI. J gave up 5 bases and V 7 bases, and 10 bases lay outside the gene matches. This CDR3 region has 14 residues. CDR3 region: CASKGRTGPNEQYF. CDR3 DNA: TGTGCCAGCAAGGGCCGGACAGGGCCTAACGAGCAGTACTTC.

The J gene is TRBJ1-2, the V gene TRBV15; TRBD1 is a possible D gene (5 bases). V was shortened by 0 bases and J by 4 bases, with 9 bases between the two germline ends. CDR1 and CDR2 from the germline V gene are LNHNV and YYDKDF (reference sequence). The CDR3 is 14 amino acids. Here the CDR3 reads CATSRDRAPYGYTF. CDR3 in DNA: TGTGCCACCAGCAGAGACAGGGCCCCCTATGGCTACACCTTC.

The V gene is TRBV15, the J gene TRBJ1-2; unclear D gene. This CDR3 is built from 14 residues. The V end lost 0 bases, the J end lost 4 bases, and 9 bases lay between the germline ends. Germline V gene data show CDR1 as LNHNV and CDR2 as YYDKDF (reference sequence). The CDR3 reads CATSREGSGYGYTF. CDR3 bases: TGTGCCACCAGCAGAGAAGGGTCAGGCTATGGCTACACCTTC.

This clone was counted only a few times. The rearrangement uses TRBV19 and TRBJ1-2, with D perhaps matching TRBD1 (5 bases). This CDR3 region has 14 residues. The germline V gene has CDR1 LNHDA and CDR2 SQIVND (reference sequence). V was shortened by 8 bases and J by 6 bases, with 19 bases between the two germline ends. CDR3 DNA: TGTGCCAGTTCGGGACCGTACCTTCTTAATGGCTACACCTTC. Protein product: CASSGPYLLNGYTF.

In regard to this clone: A junction end diverges from the germline sequence, so it may reflect a read error. The genes are TRBV10-3 and TRBJ2-3; perhaps TRBD2 as D (6 bases). Germline lookup yields CDR1 ENHRY and CDR2 SYGVKD. The CDR3 contains 13 residues. CDR3 sequence reads: CAIGDPGGDTQYF. CDR3 DNA sequence: TGTGCCATCGGTGACCCTGGAGGGGATACGCAGTATTTT.

This clone occurred a few times. The chain is built from TRBV2 and TRBJ2-2; a weak D match, TRBD2 (5 bases). From germline, CDR1 is SNHLY and CDR2 FYNNEI. The V and J ends lost 7 bases and 4 bases respectively, with 13 bases between them. This CDR3 is 14 amino acids long. The CDR3, as DNA: TGTGCCAGCAATCGGGGTTCTAGCACCGGGGAGCTGTTTTTT. This translates into CASNRGSSTGELFF. Full variable domain (rest looked up from reference TRBV2 and TRBJ2-2): EPEVTQTPSHQVTQMGQEVILRCVPISNHLYFYWYRQILGQKVEFLVSFYNNEISEKSEIFDDQFSVERPDGSNFTLKIRSTKLEDSAMYFCASNRGSSTGELFFGEGSRLTVL.

This chain uses TRBV2 with TRBJ1-5; the D gene is possibly TRBD1 (6 bases). Trimming removed 8 bases at V and 1 base at J, with 12 bases between. This CDR3 spans 14 amino acids. Germline CDR1 and CDR2: SNHLY and FYNNEI. As DNA, the CDR3 is TGTGCCAGCGCACGTACAGGGAGCAATCAGCCCCAGCATTTT. This sequence encodes CASARTGSNQPQHF. The variable domain in full, with the rest retrieved from reference TRBV2 and TRBJ1-5, is EPEVTQTPSHQVTQMGQEVILRCVPISNHLYFYWYRQILGQKVEFLVSFYNNEISEKSEIFDDQFSVERPDGSNFTLKIRSTKLEDSAMYFCASARTGSNQPQHFGDGTRLSIL.

The gene calls are TRBV6-1 and TRBJ2-3, with TRBD2 matching 10 bases. The length of the CDR3 is 20 residues. With 3 bases clipped from V and 2 bases from J, the junction kept 17 bases outside the gene matches. The V gene's germline CDR1 is MNHNS and CDR2 SASEGT. The CDR3 protein is CASSDPGGSGGAHITDTQYF. The CDR3, as DNA: TGTGCCAGCAGTGACCCTGGGGGGAGCGGGGGGGCCCACATCACAGATACGCAGTATTTT.

This clone has only one observation. The J gene is TRBJ1-1, the V gene TRBV28; TRBD1 agrees at 8 bases. CDR1 and CDR2 (germline): MDHEN, SYDVKM. The junction had 11 bases not matched to a gene; V was cut back by 6 bases and J by 5 bases. The CDR3 contains 15 residues. DNA for the CDR3: TGTGCCAGCAGCCCCCGACAGGGGTGGAATACTGAAGCTTTCTTT. It encodes CASSPRQGWNTEAFF.

The chain employs TRBV7-8 and TRBJ2-2, with 8 positions matching TRBD2. V shed 4 bases, J shed 1 base, and the junction held 5 bases outside the gene matches. The CDR3 has 16 amino acids. CDR1 SGHVS and CDR2 FQNEAQ come from the germline V gene. The CDR3 nucleotides are TGTGCCAGCAGCTGGTCCGCGGGGGGGAACACCGGGGAGCTGTTTTTT. Translation: CASSWSAGGNTGELFF.

The chain has TRBV19 and TRBJ1-1, with D hard to call. This CDR3 comprises 13 residues. Germline lookup yields CDR1 LNHDA and CDR2 SQIVND (reference sequence). Trimming removed 3 bases from V and 5 bases from J, with 10 bases in between. This CDR3 is CASSIMAATEAFF. The CDR3 nucleotides are TGTGCCAGTAGTATTATGGCAGCAACTGAAGCTTTCTTT. Full variable domain (rest looked up from reference TRBV19 and TRBJ1-1): DGGITQSPKYLFRKEGQNVTLSCEQNLNHDAMYWYRQDPGQGLRLIYYSQIVNDFQKGDIAEGYSVSREKKESFPLTVTSAQKNPTAFYLCASSIMAATEAFFGQGTRLTVV.

V gene TRBV6-1 combines with J gene TRBJ1-2, with 9 nucleotides matching TRBD1. The CDR3 is 13 amino acids. Germline CDR1 reads MNHNS; CDR2 reads SASEGT. J lost 10 bases, V lost 1 base, and 4 bases had no gene match. The CDR3 sequence: CASSEDRGHDYTF. Here the CDR3 DNA reads TGTGCCAGCAGTGAAGACAGGGGGCACGACTACACCTTC.

The chain links TRBV7-2 to TRBJ2-1, with TRBD1 as a possible D gene (6 bases). V was pared by 1 base and J by 8 bases, with 18 bases between. The CDR3 has 16 residues. In germline, CDR1 is SGHTA, CDR2 FQGNSA. The CDR3, as DNA: TGTGCCAGCAGCTTAGTACAGGGAAGGGGGTGGGATGAGCAGTTCTTC. Its protein is CASSLVQGRGWDEQFF.

The chain couples TRBV18 to TRBJ2-5; 7 bases fit TRBD1. Germline V gene data show CDR1 as KGHSH and CDR2 as LQKENI. CDR3 length equals 12 residues. V lost 6 bases, J lost 5 bases, and 3 bases stayed unmatched. The DNA for the CDR3 is TGTGCCAGCTCCACAGGGGTGGAGACCCAGTACTTC. It yields the protein CASSTGVETQYF.

There are a few counts of this clone. The V call is TRBV7-9, the J call TRBJ1-2; unclear D gene. CDR3 length: 15 residues. V lost 6 bases and J lost 5, with 19 bases in between. Germline CDR1 and CDR2: SEHNR and FQNEAQ (reference sequence). CDR3 bases: TGTGCCAGCAGGCCTACCGGAGGTGGAACTTATGGCTACACCTTC. This translates into CASRPTGGGTYGYTF.